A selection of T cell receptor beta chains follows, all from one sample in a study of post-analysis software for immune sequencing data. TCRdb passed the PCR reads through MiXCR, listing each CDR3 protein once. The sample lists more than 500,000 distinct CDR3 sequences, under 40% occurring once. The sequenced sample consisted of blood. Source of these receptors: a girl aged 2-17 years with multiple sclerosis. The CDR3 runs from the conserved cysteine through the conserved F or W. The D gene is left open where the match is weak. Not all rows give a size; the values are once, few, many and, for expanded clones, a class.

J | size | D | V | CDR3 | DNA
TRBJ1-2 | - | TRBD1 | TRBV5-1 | CASSYDRGSYTF | TGCGCCAGCAGCTACGACAGGGGAAGCTACACCTTC
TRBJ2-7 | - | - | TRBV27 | CASSLSLHSYEPYF | TGTGCCAGCAGTTTATCGCTTCATTCCTACGAGCCGTACTTC
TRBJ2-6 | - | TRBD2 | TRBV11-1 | CASSPGSMIGRANSGANVLTF | TGTGCCAGCAGCCCCGGTAGTATGATAGGGAGGGCTAACTCTGGGGCCAACGTCCTGACTTTC
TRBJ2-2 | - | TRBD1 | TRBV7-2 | CASSRRPTGDTGELFF | TGTGCCAGCAGCCGCAGACCGACAGGGGACACCGGGGAGCTGTTTTTT
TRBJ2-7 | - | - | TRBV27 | CASRYEGQRFYEQYF | TGTGCCAGCAGATACGAAGGACAGCGTTTCTACGAGCAGTACTTC
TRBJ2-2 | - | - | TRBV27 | CASSSSFGGELFF | TGTGCCAGCAGTTCCTCTTTTGGGGGGGAGCTGTTTTTT
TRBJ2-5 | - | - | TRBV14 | CASSLLKAGVGVTQYF | TGTGCCAGCAGCCTGCTCAAGGCGGGTGTCGGAGTGACCCAGTACTTC
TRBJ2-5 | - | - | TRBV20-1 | CSASLPTVQETQYF | TGCAGTGCTAGCCTACCAACGGTCCAAGAGACCCAGTACTTC
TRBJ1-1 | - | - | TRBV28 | CASSRPPGGGATEAFF | TGTGCCAGCTCACGGCCCCCTGGGGGCGGTGCAACTGAAGCTTTCTTT
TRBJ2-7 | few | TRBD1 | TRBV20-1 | CSATGGQLHEQYF | TGCAGTGCTACAGGGGGACAGCTCCACGAGCAGTACTTC
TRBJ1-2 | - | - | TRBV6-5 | CASYRGGRANYGYTF | TGTGCCAGCTATAGAGGAGGGAGAGCTAACTATGGCTACACCTTC
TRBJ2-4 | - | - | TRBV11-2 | CASSLDLVNIQYF | TGTGCCAGCAGCTTAGATTTGGTCAACATTCAGTACTTC
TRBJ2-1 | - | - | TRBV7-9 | CASSTTLGEVGYNEQFF | TGTGCCAGCAGCACAACCCTTGGAGAGGTCGGATACAATGAGCAGTTCTTC
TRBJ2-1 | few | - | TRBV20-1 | CSARGWHLAYNEQFF | TGCAGTGCTAGAGGGTGGCATCTAGCCTACAATGAGCAGTTCTTC
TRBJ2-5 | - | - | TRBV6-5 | CASSCSRGGETQYF | TGTGCCAGCAGTTGCTCACGTGGGGGAGAGACCCAGTACTTC
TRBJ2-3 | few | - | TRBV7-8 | CASSLGPVTDTQYF | TGTGCCAGCAGCTTAGGACCCGTCACAGATACGCAGTATTTT
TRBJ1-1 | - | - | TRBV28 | CASSYYGHEAFF | TGTGCCAGCAGTTACTACGGGCATGAAGCTTTCTTT
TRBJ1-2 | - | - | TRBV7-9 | CASSLLSGGVYGYTF | TGTGCCAGCAGCTTATTATCGGGGGGAGTCTATGGCTACACCTTC
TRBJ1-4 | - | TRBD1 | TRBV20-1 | CSARGQGEVEKLFF | TGCAGTGCTAGGGGACAGGGGGAAGTGGAAAAACTGTTTTTT
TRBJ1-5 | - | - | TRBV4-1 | CASSQVGVNQPQHF | TGCGCCAGCAGCCAAGTGGGCGTCAATCAGCCCCAGCATTTT
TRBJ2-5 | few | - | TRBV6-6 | CASIQSQIQETQYF | TGTGCCAGCATCCAGAGTCAGATACAAGAGACCCAGTACTTC
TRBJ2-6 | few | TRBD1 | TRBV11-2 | CASSLEATGEFSGANVLTF | TGTGCCAGCAGCTTAGAGGCGACAGGGGAATTTTCTGGGGCCAACGTCCTGACTTTC
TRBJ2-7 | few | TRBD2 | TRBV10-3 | CAISESERGGQDEQYF | TGTGCCATCAGTGAGTCGGAGCGGGGGGGCCAGGACGAGCAGTACTTC
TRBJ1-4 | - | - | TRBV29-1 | CSVSGTASEKLFF | TGCAGCGTGTCCGGGACCGCAAGTGAAAAACTGTTTTTT
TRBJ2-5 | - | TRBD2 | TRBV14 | CASSSSGGKETQYF | TGTGCCAGCAGCTCTAGCGGGGGGAAGGAGACCCAGTACTTC
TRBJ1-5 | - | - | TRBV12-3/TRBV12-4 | CASSFRTENQPQHF | TGTGCCAGCAGTTTTAGGACGGAAAATCAGCCCCAGCATTTT
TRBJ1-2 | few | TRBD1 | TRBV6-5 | CASSRGTATNYGYTF | TGTGCCAGCAGCCGCGGGACAGCCACTAACTATGGCTACACCTTC
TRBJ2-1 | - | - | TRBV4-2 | CASSLRGGGANEQFF | TGTGCCAGCAGCCTCCGAGGTGGGGGGGCGAATGAGCAGTTCTTC
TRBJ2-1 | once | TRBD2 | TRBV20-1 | CSARDGTRLGEQFF | TGCAGTGCTAGAGACGGGACTAGACTCGGTGAGCAGTTCTTC
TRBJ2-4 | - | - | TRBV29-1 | CSVEIFRPERGKNIQYF | TGCAGCGTTGAAATCTTCCGGCCAGAGAGGGGCAAAAACATTCAGTACTTC
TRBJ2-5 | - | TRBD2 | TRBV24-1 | CATRSSGGDETQYF | TGTGCCACCAGATCAAGCGGGGGGGACGAGACCCAGTACTTC
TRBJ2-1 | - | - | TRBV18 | CASSFKSDIYNEQFF | TGTGCCAGCTCTTTTAAATCGGACATCTACAATGAGCAGTTCTTC
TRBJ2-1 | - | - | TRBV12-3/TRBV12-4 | CASSYSGYEQFF | TGTGCCAGCAGTTACTCGGGGTACGAGCAGTTCTTC
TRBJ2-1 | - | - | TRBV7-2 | CASSSDIGQQFF | TGTGCCAGCAGCTCTGATATTGGGCAGCAGTTCTTC
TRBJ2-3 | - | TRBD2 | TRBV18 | CASSPYSGGATDTQYF | TGTGCCAGCTCACCCTATAGCGGGGGTGCCACAGATACGCAGTATTTT
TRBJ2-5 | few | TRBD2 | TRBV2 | CASSESGLAGKTQYF | TGTGCCAGCAGTGAAAGTGGACTAGCGGGCAAGACCCAGTACTTC
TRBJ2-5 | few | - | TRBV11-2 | CASSVTGRVGETQYF | TGTGCCAGCAGCGTGACAGGGAGGGTAGGAGAGACCCAGTACTTC
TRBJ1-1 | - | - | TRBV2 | CASSNRGNTEAFF | TGTGCCAGCAGCAACCGGGGGAACACTGAAGCTTTCTTT
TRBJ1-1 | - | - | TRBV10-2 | CASSPGTNEAFF | TGCGCCAGCAGCCCCGGGACCAATGAAGCTTTCTTT
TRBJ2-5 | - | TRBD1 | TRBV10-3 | CAINETGTGNLETQDF | TGTGCCATCAATGAGACCGGGACAGGGAATTTGGAGACCCAGGACTTC
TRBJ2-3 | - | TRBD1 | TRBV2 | CASSDDRANTDTQYF | TGTGCCAGCAGTGACGACAGGGCGAACACAGATACGCAGTATTTT
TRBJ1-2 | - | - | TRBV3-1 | CASSQEWPGVFYGYTF | TGTGCCAGCAGCCAAGAATGGCCAGGGGTATTCTATGGCTACACCTTC
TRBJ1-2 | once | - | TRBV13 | CASSLRCYGYTF | TGTGCCAGCAGCCTTAGATGCTATGGCTACACCTTC
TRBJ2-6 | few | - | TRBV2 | CASVPRSSGANVLTF | TGTGCCAGCGTACCCCGAAGCTCTGGGGCCAACGTCCTGACTTTC
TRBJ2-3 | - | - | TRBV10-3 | CAIKGQSTDTQYF | TGTGCCATCAAAGGACAGTCCACAGATACGCAGTATTTT
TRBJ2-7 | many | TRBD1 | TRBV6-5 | CASSRTGYYEQYF | TGTGCCAGCAGCCGGACAGGCTACTACGAGCAGTACTTC
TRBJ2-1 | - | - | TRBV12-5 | CASGLIRNEQFF | TGTGCTAGTGGTTTGATCAGAAATGAGCAGTTCTTC
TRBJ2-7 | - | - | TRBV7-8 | CASSINRAYEQYF | TGTGCCAGCAGCATCAACAGGGCCTACGAGCAGTACTTC
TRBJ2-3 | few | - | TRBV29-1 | CSVRSLTDTQYF | TGCAGCGTCCGATCTTTGACAGATACGCAGTATTTT
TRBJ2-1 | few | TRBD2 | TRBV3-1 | CASSQMGLVRTEQFF | TGTGCCAGCAGCCAGATGGGACTAGTTAGAACTGAGCAGTTCTTC
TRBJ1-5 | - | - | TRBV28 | CASMATRAFGQPQHF | TGTGCCAGCATGGCCACCCGAGCCTTTGGGCAGCCCCAGCATTTT
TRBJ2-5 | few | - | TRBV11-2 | CASSLEASTPYF | TGTGCCAGCAGCTTAGAGGCTTCTACGCCGTACTTC
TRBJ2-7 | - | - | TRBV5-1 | CASSLGGANPYEQYF | TGCGCCAGCAGCTTGGGTGGGGCCAACCCCTACGAGCAGTACTTC
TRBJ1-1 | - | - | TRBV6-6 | CASSLALGGNTEAFF | TGTGCCAGCAGTTTGGCCCTTGGCGGGAACACTGAAGCTTTCTTT